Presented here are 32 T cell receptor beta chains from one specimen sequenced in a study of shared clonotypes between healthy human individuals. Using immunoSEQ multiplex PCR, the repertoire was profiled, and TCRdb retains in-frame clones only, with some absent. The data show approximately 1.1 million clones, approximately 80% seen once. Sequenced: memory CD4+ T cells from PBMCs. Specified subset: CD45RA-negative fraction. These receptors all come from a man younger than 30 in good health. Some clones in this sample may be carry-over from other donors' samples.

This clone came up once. Here the CDR3 reads CASSRTRSLAKNIQYF. The CDR3 DNA is TGTGCCAGCAGTCGAACGAGGAGTCTAGCCAAAAACATTCAGTACTTC. This chain links TRBV28 with TRBJ2-4; D remains ambiguous. Trimming pared 5 bases from V and 0 bases from J, leaving 14 bases between. CDR1 is MDHEN, CDR2 SYDVKM, per germline. CDR3 length: 16 residues.

The chain's CDR3 is CASSLVGTTGMAYGYTF. CDR3 sequence (DNA): TGTGCCAGCAGCTTAGTCGGTACGACCGGGATGGCCTATGGCTACACCTTC. J is TRBJ1-2 and V is TRBV7-2; D is unresolved. This CDR3 spans 17 amino acids. V was trimmed by 1 base and J by 4 bases, leaving 19 bases between them. Germline V gene sequence: CDR1 SGHTA, CDR2 FQGNSA.

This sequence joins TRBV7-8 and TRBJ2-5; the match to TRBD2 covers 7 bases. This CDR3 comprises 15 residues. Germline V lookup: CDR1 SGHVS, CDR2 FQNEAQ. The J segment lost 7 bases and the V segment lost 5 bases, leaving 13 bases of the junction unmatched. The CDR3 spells CASSTQLGGGGTQYF. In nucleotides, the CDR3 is TGTGCCAGCAGCACCCAACTAGGTGGGGGGGGGACCCAGTACTTC.

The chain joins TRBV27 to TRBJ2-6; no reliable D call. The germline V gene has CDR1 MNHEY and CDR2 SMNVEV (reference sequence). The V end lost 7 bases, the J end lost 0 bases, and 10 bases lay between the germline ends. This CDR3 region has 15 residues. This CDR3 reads CASTQPSSGANVLTF. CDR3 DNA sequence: TGTGCCAGCACCCAACCGAGCTCTGGGGCCAACGTCCTGACTTTC.

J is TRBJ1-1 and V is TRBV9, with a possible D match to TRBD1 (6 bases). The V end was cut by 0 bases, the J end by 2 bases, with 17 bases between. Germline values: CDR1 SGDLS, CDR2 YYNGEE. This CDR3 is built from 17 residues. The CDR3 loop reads CASSVAGGASLNTEAFF. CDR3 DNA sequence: TGTGCCAGCAGCGTAGCCGGGGGGGCTTCCCTCAACACTGAAGCTTTCTTT.

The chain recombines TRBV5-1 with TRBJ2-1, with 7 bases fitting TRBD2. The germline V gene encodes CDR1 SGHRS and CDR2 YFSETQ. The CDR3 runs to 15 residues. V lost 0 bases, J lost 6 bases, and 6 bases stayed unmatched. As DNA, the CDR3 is TGCGCCAGCAGCTTGGAACCAGCGGGGCTCAATGAGCAGTTCTTC. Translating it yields CASSLEPAGLNEQFF.

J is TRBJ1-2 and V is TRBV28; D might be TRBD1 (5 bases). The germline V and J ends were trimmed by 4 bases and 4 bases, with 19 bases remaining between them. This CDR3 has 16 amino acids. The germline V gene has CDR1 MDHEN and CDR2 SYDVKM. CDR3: CASSSLRGGQSYGYTF. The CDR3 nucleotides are TGTGCCAGCAGTTCCCTAAGGGGCGGCCAGAGCTATGGCTACACCTTC.

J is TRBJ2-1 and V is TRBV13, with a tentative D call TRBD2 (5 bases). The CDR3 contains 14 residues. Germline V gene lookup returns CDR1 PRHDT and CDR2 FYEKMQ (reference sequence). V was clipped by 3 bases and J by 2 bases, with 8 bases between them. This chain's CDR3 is CASSFRGTYNEQFF. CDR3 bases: TGTGCCAGCAGCTTCCGGGGAACCTACAATGAGCAGTTCTTC.

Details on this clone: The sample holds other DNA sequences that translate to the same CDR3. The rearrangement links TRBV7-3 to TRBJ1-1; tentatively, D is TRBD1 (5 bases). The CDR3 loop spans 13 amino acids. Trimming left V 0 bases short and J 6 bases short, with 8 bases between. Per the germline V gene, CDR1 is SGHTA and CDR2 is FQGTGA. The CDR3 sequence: CASSLTRGAEAFF. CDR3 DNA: TGTGCCAGCAGCTTAACCAGAGGGGCTGAAGCTTTCTTT.

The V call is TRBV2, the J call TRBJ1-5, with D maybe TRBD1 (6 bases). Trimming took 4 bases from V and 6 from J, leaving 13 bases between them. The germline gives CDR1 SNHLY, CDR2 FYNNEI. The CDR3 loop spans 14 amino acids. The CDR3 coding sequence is TGTGCCAGCAGTGGCGGACAGCCGACTCAGCCCCAGCATTTT. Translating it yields CASSGGQPTQPQHF.

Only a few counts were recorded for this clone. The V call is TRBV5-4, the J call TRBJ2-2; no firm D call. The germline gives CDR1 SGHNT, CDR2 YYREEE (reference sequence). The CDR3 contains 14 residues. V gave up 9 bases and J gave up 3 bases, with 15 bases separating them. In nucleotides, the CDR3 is TGTGCCATGCAAACGGTACGAGACACCGGGGAGCTGTTTTTT. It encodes CAMQTVRDTGELFF. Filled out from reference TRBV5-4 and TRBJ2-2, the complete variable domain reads ETGVTQSPTHLIKTRGQQVTLRCSSQSGHNTVSWYQQALGQGPQFIFQYYREEENGRGNFPPRFSGLQFPNYSSELNVNALELDDSALYLCAMQTVRDTGELFFGEGSRLTVL.

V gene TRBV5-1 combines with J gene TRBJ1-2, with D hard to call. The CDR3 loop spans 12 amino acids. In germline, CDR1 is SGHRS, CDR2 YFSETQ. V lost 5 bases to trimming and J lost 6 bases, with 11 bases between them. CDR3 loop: CASSGRSDGYTF. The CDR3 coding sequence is TGCGCCAGCAGTGGGAGGAGTGATGGCTACACCTTC.

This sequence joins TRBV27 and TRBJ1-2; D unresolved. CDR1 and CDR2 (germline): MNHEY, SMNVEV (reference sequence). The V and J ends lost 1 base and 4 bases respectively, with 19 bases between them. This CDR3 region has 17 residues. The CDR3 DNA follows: TGTGCCAGCAGTTTATTCTGGTATGGGGAAGCGTTCTATGGCTACACCTTC. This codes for CASSLFWYGEAFYGYTF.

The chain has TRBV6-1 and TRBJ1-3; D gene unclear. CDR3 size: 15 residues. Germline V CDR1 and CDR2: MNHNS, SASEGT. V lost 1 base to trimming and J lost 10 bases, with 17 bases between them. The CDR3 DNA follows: TGTGCCAGCAGTGAAGGGAAGGGTCTCAGAAGGACCATATATTTT. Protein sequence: CASSEGKGLRRTIYF.

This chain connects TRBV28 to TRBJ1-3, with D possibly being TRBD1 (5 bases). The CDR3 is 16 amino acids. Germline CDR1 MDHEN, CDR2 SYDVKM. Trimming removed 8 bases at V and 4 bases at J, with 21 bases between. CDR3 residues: CASGLTSGTGGNTIYF. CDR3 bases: TGTGCCAGCGGCCTGACTTCCGGGACGGGCGGAAACACCATATATTTT.

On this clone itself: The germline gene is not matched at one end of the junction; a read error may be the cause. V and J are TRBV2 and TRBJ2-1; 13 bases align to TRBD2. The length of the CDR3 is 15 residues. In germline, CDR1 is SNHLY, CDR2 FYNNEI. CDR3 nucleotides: TGTGCCAGCAGAGACATAGGACTAGCGGGAGCGGGGCGTGTCTTC. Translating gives CASRDIGLAGAGRVF.

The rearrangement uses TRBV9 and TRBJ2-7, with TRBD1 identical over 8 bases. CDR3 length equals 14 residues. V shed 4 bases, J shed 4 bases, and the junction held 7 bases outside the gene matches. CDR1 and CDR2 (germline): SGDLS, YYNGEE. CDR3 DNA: TGTGCCAGCAGCCCCCGGACAGGGAATTACGAGCAGTACTTC. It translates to CASSPRTGNYEQYF.

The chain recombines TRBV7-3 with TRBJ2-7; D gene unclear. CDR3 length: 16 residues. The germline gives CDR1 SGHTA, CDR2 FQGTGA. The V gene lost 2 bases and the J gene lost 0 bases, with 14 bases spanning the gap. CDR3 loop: CASSLSGFGSSYEQYF. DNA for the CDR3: TGTGCCAGCAGCTTATCTGGGTTTGGCAGCTCCTACGAGCAGTACTTC.

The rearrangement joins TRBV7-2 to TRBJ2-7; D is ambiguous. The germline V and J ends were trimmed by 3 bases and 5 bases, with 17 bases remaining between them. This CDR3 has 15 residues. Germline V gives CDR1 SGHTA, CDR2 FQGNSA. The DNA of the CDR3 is TGTGCCAGCAGCTTGGTTGGGGATAGGAGCGACGAGCAGTACTTC. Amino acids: CASSLVGDRSDEQYF. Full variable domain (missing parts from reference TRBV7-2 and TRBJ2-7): GAGVSQSPSNKVTEKGKDVELRCDPISGHTALYWYRQSLGQGLEFLIYFQGNSAPDKSGLPSDRFSAERTGGSVSTLTIQRTQQEDSAVYLCASSLVGDRSDEQYFGPGTRLTVT.

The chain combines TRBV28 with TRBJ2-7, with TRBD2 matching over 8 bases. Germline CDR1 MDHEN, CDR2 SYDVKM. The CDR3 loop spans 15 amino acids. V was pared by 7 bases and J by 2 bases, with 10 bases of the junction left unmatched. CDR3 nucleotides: TGTGCCAGCAAAGTTGGTACTAGCGGAACCTACGAGCAGTACTTC. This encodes CASKVGTSGTYEQYF.

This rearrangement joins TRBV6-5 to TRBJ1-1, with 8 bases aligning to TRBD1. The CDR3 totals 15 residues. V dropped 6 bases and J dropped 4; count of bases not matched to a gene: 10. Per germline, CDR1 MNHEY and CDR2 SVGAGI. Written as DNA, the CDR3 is TGTGCCAGCAGCATCAAGACAGGGGCCACCACTGAAGCTTTCTTT. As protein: CASSIKTGATTEAFF.

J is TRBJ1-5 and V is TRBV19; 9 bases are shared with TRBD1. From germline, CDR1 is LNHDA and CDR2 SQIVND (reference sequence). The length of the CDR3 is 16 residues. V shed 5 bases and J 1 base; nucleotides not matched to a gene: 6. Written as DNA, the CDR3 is TGTGCCAGTAGTCCATTACAGGGGGCAAGCAATCAGCCCCAGCATTTT. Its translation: CASSPLQGASNQPQHF.

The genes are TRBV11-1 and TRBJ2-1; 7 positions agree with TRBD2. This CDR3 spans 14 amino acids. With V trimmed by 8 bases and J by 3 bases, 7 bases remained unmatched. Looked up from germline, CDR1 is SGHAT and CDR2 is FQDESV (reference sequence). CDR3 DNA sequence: TGTGCCAGCTCCCCCAGCGGGGTCTACAATGAGCAGTTCTTC. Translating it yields CASSPSGVYNEQFF.

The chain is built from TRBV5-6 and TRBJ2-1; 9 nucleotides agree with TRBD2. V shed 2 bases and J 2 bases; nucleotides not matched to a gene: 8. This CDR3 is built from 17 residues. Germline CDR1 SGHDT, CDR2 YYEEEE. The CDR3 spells CASSFGYSGSAYNEQFF. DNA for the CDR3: TGTGCCAGCAGCTTCGGATATAGCGGGAGTGCCTACAATGAGCAGTTCTTC.

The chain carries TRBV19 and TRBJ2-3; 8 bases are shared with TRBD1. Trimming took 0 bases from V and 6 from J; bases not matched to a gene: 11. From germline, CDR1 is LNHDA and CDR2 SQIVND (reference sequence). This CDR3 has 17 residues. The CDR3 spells CASSIDRTGSQVDTQYF. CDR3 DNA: TGTGCCAGTAGTATAGATCGGACAGGGTCCCAAGTGGATACGCAGTATTTT.

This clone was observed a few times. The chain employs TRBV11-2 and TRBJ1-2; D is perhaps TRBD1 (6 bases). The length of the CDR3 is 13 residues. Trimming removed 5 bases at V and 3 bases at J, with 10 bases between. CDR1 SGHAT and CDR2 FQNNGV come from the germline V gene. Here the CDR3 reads CASSAEGDYGYTF. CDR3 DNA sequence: TGTGCCAGCAGCGCGGAGGGGGACTATGGCTACACCTTC.

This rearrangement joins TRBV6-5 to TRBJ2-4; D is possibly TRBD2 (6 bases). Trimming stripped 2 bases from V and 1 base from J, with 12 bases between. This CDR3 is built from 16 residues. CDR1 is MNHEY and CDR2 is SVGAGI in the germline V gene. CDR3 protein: CASSYLPGVAKNIQYF. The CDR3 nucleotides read TGTGCCAGCAGTTACCTACCGGGGGTCGCCAAAAACATTCAGTACTTC.

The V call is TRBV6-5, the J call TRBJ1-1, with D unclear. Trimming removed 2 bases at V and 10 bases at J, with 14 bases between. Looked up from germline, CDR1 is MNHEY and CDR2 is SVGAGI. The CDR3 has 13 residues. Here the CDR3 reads CASSYARDLGAFF. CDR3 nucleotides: TGTGCCAGCAGTTACGCAAGGGATCTAGGAGCTTTCTTT.

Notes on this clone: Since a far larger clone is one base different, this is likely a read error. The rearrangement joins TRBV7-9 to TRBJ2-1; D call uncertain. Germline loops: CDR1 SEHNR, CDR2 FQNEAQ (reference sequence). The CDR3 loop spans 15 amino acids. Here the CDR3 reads CAGSLVPEAYNEQFF. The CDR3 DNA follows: TGTGCCGGCAGCTTAGTTCCAGAGGCCTACAATGAGCAGTTCTTC. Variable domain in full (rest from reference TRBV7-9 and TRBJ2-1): DTGVSQNPRHKITKRGQNVTFRCDPISEHNRLYWYRQTLGQGPEFLTYFQNEAQLEKSRLLSDRFSAERPKGSFSTLEIQRTEQGDSAMYLCAGSLVPEAYNEQFFGPGTRLTVL.

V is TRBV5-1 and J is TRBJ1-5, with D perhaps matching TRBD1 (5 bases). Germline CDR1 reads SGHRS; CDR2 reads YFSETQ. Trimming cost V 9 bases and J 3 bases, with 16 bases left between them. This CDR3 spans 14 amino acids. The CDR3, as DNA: TGCGCCACCCCCTTCGGGACGGTCAATCAGCCCCAGCATTTT. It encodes CATPFGTVNQPQHF.

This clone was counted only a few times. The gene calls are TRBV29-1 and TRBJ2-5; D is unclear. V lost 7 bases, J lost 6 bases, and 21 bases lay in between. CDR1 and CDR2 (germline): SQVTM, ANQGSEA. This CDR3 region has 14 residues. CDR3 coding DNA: TGCAGCGCCGAAGGGCCTTATATAGGTCAGACCCAGTACTTC. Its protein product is CSAEGPYIGQTQYF.

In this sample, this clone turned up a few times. Here the CDR3 reads CASSERTGEEKLFF. The CDR3 nucleotides are TGTGCCAGCAGTGAGAGGACAGGGGAGGAAAAACTGTTTTTT. The chain employs TRBV6-1 and TRBJ1-4, with 9 bases aligning to TRBD1. Trimming cost V 3 bases and J 8 bases; bases outside gene matches: 4. This CDR3 is built from 14 residues. Germline V gene lookup returns CDR1 MNHNS and CDR2 SASEGT.